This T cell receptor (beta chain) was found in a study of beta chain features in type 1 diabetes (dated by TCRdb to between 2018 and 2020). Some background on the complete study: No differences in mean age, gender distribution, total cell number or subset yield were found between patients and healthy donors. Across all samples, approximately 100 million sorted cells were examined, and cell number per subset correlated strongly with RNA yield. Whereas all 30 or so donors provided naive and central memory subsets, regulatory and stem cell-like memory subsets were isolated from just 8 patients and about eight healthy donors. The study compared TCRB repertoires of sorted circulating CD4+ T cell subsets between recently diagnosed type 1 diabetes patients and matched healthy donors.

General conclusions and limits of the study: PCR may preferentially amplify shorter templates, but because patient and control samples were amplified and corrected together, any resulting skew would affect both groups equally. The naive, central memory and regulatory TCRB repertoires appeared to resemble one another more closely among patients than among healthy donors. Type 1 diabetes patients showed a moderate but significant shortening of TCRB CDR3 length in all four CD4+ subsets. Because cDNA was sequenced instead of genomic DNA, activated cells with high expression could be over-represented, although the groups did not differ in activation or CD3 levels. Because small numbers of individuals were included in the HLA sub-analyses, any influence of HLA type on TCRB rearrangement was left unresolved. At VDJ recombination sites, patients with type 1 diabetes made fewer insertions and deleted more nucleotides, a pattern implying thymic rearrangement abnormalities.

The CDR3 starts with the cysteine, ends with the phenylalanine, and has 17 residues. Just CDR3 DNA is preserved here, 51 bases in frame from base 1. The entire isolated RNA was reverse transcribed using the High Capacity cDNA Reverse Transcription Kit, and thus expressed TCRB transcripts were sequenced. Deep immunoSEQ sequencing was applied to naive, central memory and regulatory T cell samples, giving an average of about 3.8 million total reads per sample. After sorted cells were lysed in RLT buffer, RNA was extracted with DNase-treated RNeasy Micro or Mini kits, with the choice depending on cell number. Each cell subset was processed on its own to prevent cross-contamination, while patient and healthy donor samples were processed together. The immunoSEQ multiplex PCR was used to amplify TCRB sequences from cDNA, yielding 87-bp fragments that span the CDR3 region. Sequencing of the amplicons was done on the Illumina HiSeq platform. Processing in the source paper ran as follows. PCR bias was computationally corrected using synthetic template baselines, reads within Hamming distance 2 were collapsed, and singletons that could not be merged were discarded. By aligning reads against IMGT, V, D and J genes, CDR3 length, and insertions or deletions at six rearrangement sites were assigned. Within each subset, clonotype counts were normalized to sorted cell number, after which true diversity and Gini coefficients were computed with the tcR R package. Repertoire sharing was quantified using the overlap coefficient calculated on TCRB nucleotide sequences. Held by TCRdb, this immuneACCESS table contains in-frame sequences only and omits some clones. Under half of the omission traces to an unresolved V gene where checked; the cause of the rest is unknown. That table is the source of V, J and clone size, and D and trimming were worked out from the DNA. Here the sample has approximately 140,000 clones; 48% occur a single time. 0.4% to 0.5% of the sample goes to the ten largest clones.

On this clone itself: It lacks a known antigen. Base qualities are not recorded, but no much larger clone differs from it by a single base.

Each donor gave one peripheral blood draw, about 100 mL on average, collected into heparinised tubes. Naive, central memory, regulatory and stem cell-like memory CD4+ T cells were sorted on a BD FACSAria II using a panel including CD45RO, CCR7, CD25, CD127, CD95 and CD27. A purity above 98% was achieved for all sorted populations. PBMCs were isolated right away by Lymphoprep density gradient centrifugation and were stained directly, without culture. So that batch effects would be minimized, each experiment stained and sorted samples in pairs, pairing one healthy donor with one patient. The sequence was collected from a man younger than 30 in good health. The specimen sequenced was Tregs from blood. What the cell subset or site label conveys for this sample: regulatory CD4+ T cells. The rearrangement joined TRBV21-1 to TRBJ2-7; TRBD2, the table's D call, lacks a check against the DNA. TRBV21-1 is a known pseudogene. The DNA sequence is TGTGCCAGCAGCAAAGCCCTAGACGGCGGGATTGCACCCGAGCAGTACTTC. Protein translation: CASSKALDGGIAPEQYF.